The entry below describes one TCR beta chain. The data were obtained in a study of radiotherapy plus CTLA-4 blockade in lung cancer. TCRdb's table, derived via immunoSEQ multiplex PCR, lists solely in-frame clones and lacks some. The repertoire holds 100,000 to 150,000 clones, with approximately 84% as singletons. The clonotype was recovered from a human donor with non-small cell lung cancer who had a partial response to radiotherapy plus ipilimumab. The sample here was peripheral blood, taken from a patient treated with radiotherapy plus ipilimumab.

The CDR3 DNA reads TGTGCCAGCAGCCTCCAGGGGCCCACCTACGAGCAGTACGTC. Protein sequence: CASSLQGPTYEQYV. The chain couples TRBV5-4 to TRBJ2-7; D might be TRBD1 (6 bases). This CDR3 region has 14 residues. The V gene's germline CDR1 is SGHNT and CDR2 YYREEE (reference sequence). V shed 4 bases and J shed 2 bases, with 13 bases lying between them.